The next 32 T cell receptor beta chains were all read from a single sample in a study of T-cell memory formation after mild COVID-19. Using its own MiXCR run on the 5' RACE reads, TCRdb lists one record per CDR3 protein. This table holds around 500,000 distinct CDR3 sequences, 15% to 20% found once. The sequencing input was PBMCs or a T cell subset sorted from them (not recorded which). The receptors stem from an adult woman who had mild COVID-19 (a few samples of this study predate the infection). Cell type and time point are not known.

The chain carries TRBV7-9 and TRBJ2-1; D possibly uses TRBD1 or TRBD2 (5 bases each). Trimming pared 4 bases from V and 7 bases from J, leaving 17 bases between. The CDR3 covers 15 residues. Per the germline V gene, CDR1 is SEHNR and CDR2 is FQNEAQ (reference sequence). In DNA form, the CDR3 reads TGTGCCAGCAGCTCGCCCGGGGCAGGGAGTAATGAGCAGTTCTTC. Translation: CASSSPGAGSNEQFF.

This clonotype was seen a single time. The rearrangement links TRBV5-1 to TRBJ1-2; no definite D call. The V end was cut by 7 bases, the J end by 4 bases, with 20 bases between. The CDR3 extends over 15 amino acids. Per germline, CDR1 SGHRS and CDR2 YFSETQ. The DNA of the CDR3 is TGCGCCAGCGGCCAGTCGCCCGCCGACACCTATGGCTACACCTTC. Protein sequence: CASGQSPADTYGYTF.

This chain links TRBV27 with TRBJ1-2, with 8 bases matching TRBD1. With 3 bases clipped from V and 8 bases from J, the junction kept 8 bases outside the gene matches. The CDR3 is 14 amino acids. Germline CDR1 MNHEY, CDR2 SMNVEV (reference sequence). The CDR3 is CASSFGPGGLGYTF. The CDR3 nucleotides are TGTGCCAGCAGTTTTGGGCCAGGGGGCCTAGGCTACACCTTC.

This clonotype came up once. J is TRBJ2-1 and V is TRBV10-3, with TRBD2 matching 8 bases. CDR1 is ENHRY and CDR2 is SYGVKD in the germline V gene. V gave up 8 bases and J gave up 6 bases; unmatched junction bases: 9. The CDR3 runs 14 residues. The CDR3 DNA reads TGTGCCATCTTGGTGAATAGCGGGACCAATGAGCAGTTCTTC. This encodes CAILVNSGTNEQFF.

The sample holds a few counts of this clonotype. This chain uses TRBV5-1 with TRBJ2-7; D possibly corresponds to TRBD2 (6 bases). CDR3 length: 14 amino acids. From germline, CDR1 is SGHRS and CDR2 YFSETQ. Trimming took off 4 bases at V and 4 bases at J, with 15 bases between the two ends. The CDR3 protein is CASSPDGTYYEQYF. DNA for the CDR3: TGCGCCAGCAGCCCCGACGGGACTTATTACGAGCAGTACTTC.

V and J are TRBV7-6 and TRBJ2-1; 11 nucleotides match TRBD1. V lost 1 base and J lost 3; bases outside the gene matches: 2. CDR1 and CDR2 from the germline V gene are SGHVS and FNYEAQ. The CDR3 consists of 16 residues. In DNA form, the CDR3 reads TGTGCCAGCAGCTTAGGGGGACAGGGGGGCTACAATGAGCAGTTCTTC. Amino acids: CASSLGGQGGYNEQFF.

The rearrangement uses TRBV5-1 and TRBJ2-1, with a weak D call TRBD2 (6 bases). The CDR3 sequence is 16 residues long. Trimming removed 0 bases at V and 4 bases at J, with 14 bases between. Germline V CDR1 and CDR2: SGHRS, YFSETQ. The CDR3 sequence: CASSLGVIAEYNEQFF. CDR3 coding DNA: TGCGCCAGCAGCTTGGGGGTGATAGCGGAGTACAATGAGCAGTTCTTC.

J is TRBJ1-5 and V is TRBV20-1; D ambiguous. The germline V gene encodes CDR1 DFQATT and CDR2 SNEGSKA (reference sequence). V lost 4 bases to trimming and J lost 4 bases, with 8 bases between them. The CDR3 spans 12 residues. The CDR3 sequence: CSANIVNQPQHF. DNA for the CDR3: TGCAGTGCTAATATCGTAAATCAGCCCCAGCATTTT.

V is TRBV7-9 and J is TRBJ2-7, with 11 bases aligning to TRBD2. V trimming: 3 bases; J trimming: 0 bases; junction bases outside the gene matches: 4. Germline V lookup: CDR1 SEHNR, CDR2 FQNEAQ (reference sequence). The CDR3 sequence is 16 residues long. Here the CDR3 DNA reads TGTGCCAGCAGCTTGACTAGCGGGATTTCCTCCTACGAGCAGTACTTC. Protein product: CASSLTSGISSYEQYF.

The chain has TRBV2 and TRBJ2-7, with 9 bases fitting TRBD2. The CDR3 consists of 17 residues. Germline lookup yields CDR1 SNHLY and CDR2 FYNNEI. The J segment lost 3 bases and the V segment lost 2 bases, leaving 11 bases of the junction unmatched. The CDR3 DNA reads TGTGCCAGCAGTGAAACTAGCGGGTCGCCTTACCACTACGAGCAGTACTTC. As protein: CASSETSGSPYHYEQYF.

The chain has TRBV7-8 and TRBJ2-7, with 12 bases that match TRBD2. Germline-derived CDR1 and CDR2 are SGHVS and FQNEAQ. Losses at the gene ends were 2 bases for V and 6 bases for J; bases not matched to a gene: 14. The CDR3 runs 18 residues. The CDR3 DNA reads TGTGCCAGCAGCTTAATCCCTAGCGGGGGGGCAAGCGGAGGCGAGCAGTACTTC. It is translated as CASSLIPSGGASGGEQYF.

The chain carries TRBV28 and TRBJ1-2, with D maybe TRBD1 (6 bases). The CDR3 is 15 residues long. Trimming stripped 7 bases from V and 4 bases from J, with 19 bases between. CDR1 and CDR2 (germline): MDHEN, SYDVKM. The CDR3 reads CASTGAGRGVYGYTF. CDR3 bases: TGTGCCAGCACTGGGGCAGGAAGGGGGGTCTATGGCTACACCTTC.

This clonotype was counted only a few times. V usage is TRBV7-3 and J usage is TRBJ1-1; no clear D gene. V dropped 1 base and J dropped 1 base, with 10 bases sitting between them. The CDR3 extends over 15 amino acids. Germline V gene lookup returns CDR1 SGHTA and CDR2 FQGTGA. CDR3 in amino acids: CASSLSAGENTEAFF. CDR3 coding DNA: TGTGCCAGCAGCTTAAGCGCCGGGGAGAACACTGAAGCTTTCTTT.

This clonotype was seen only once. The chain combines TRBV15 with TRBJ1-1; TRBD1 might be the D (5 bases). The CDR3 sequence is 13 residues long. The germline V gene encodes CDR1 LNHNV and CDR2 YYDKDF (reference sequence). V shed 8 bases and J shed 4 bases, with 14 bases lying between them. This CDR3 reads CATGVRDGTEAFF. CDR3 DNA sequence: TGTGCCACCGGGGTGAGGGACGGCACTGAAGCTTTCTTT.

This clonotype was seen more than once but under ten times. The chain joins TRBV7-2 to TRBJ1-1; TRBD1 might be the D (6 bases). This CDR3 contains 16 residues. Trimming pared 0 bases from V and 0 bases from J, leaving 11 bases between. Germline values: CDR1 SGHTA, CDR2 FQGNSA. The CDR3: CASSLAEWTVNTEAFF. The DNA of the CDR3 is TGTGCCAGCAGCTTAGCGGAGTGGACAGTGAACACTGAAGCTTTCTTT.

At least ten counts were recorded for this clonotype. The chain recombines TRBV7-2 with TRBJ2-3; 7 nucleotides match TRBD1. The V gene end was trimmed by 5 bases and the J gene end by 3 bases; junction bases not matched to a gene: 14. The germline V gene encodes CDR1 SGHTA and CDR2 FQGNSA. There are 17 residues in the CDR3. The CDR3 here is CASSAIGRQGRTDTQYF. DNA of the CDR3: TGTGCCAGCAGCGCAATAGGTCGACAGGGTAGGACAGATACGCAGTATTTT. The full variable domain, rest sourced from reference TRBV7-2 and TRBJ2-3, is GAGVSQSPSNKVTEKGKDVELRCDPISGHTALYWYRQSLGQGLEFLIYFQGNSAPDKSGLPSDRFSAERTGGSVSTLTIQRTQQEDSAVYLCASSAIGRQGRTDTQYFGPGTRLTVL.

This clonotype has only a few counts. The CDR3 here is CASSQEKVSGGKLFF. The CDR3 nucleotides read TGTGCCAGCAGCCAAGAAAAGGTATCGGGAGGGAAACTGTTTTTT. V gene TRBV3-1 combines with J gene TRBJ1-4; D gene ambiguous. Germline-derived CDR1 and CDR2 are LGHDT and YNNKEL (reference sequence). This CDR3 contains 15 residues. V was shortened by 0 bases and J by 11 bases, with 16 bases between the two germline ends.

This clonotype was found a few times. The rearrangement links TRBV7-9 to TRBJ2-2, with 7 bases that match TRBD2. The germline V gene has CDR1 SEHNR and CDR2 FQNEAQ (reference sequence). Losses at the gene ends were 3 bases for V and 0 bases for J; bases not matched to a gene: 1. The CDR3 loop spans 15 amino acids. CDR3: CASSFSGSNTGELFF. The CDR3 nucleotides read TGTGCCAGCAGCTTTAGCGGGTCGAACACCGGGGAGCTGTTTTTT.

This clonotype was observed a handful of times. The chain joins TRBV7-2 to TRBJ1-1; the D gene is possibly TRBD1 (5 bases). The germline V and J ends were trimmed by 9 bases and 5 bases, with 13 bases remaining between them. Per the germline V gene, CDR1 is SGHTA and CDR2 is FQGNSA. CDR3 size: 12 residues. The CDR3 bases are TGTGCCAGTGGAACAGGTGGGACTGAAGCTTTCTTT. Its protein is CASGTGGTEAFF.

The chain combines TRBV2 with TRBJ2-1; 9 nucleotides line up with TRBD2. The CDR3 has 12 residues. The V gene's germline CDR1 is SNHLY and CDR2 FYNNEI. Written as DNA, the CDR3 is TGTGGAACGGCGGGAGGGCCGAATGAGCAGTTCTTC. Protein sequence: CGTAGGPNEQFF.

The chain joins TRBV7-2 to TRBJ2-1; D is perhaps TRBD1 (5 bases). Trimming removed 8 bases at V and 4 bases at J, with 15 bases between. The CDR3 spans 14 residues. Germline V gene sequence: CDR1 SGHTA, CDR2 FQGNSA. The CDR3 nucleotides read TGTGCCAGCGTACAAGGGGCGGTTTACAATGAGCAGTTCTTC. Its protein product is CASVQGAVYNEQFF.

This chain joins TRBV20-1 and TRBJ2-2; 8 bases fit TRBD1. Trimming removed 7 bases from V and 1 base from J; junction bases left unmatched: 2. Per germline, CDR1 DFQATT and CDR2 SNEGSKA (reference sequence). This CDR3 has 13 residues. The CDR3 reads CSVGTGNTGELFF. CDR3 bases: TGCAGTGTGGGGACAGGGAACACCGGGGAGCTGTTTTTT.

The chain links TRBV29-1 to TRBJ2-7; 12 bases match TRBD2. The germline V gene encodes CDR1 SQVTM and CDR2 ANQGSEA. This CDR3 comprises 15 residues. Trimming cost V 3 bases and J 1 base; bases outside gene matches: 4. The CDR3 region is CSVDPGTSGSYEQYF. The DNA of the CDR3 is TGCAGCGTTGACCCCGGGACTAGCGGGTCCTACGAGCAGTACTTC.

This clonotype has only a few counts. The chain has TRBV5-1 and TRBJ1-2; the match to TRBD1 covers 8 bases. Looked up from germline, CDR1 is SGHRS and CDR2 is YFSETQ. The J segment lost 2 bases and the V segment lost 0 bases, leaving 6 bases of the junction unmatched. The CDR3 sequence is 16 residues long. The CDR3 nucleotides are TGCGCCAGCAGCTTGGCCGCAGGACAGGGCAACTATGGCTACACCTTC. Amino acids: CASSLAAGQGNYGYTF.

The chain is built from TRBV7-9 and TRBJ2-7, with 9 bases lining up with TRBD2. CDR1 and CDR2 from the germline V gene are SEHNR and FQNEAQ (reference sequence). This CDR3 spans 16 amino acids. J lost 3 bases, V lost 6 bases, and 12 bases had no gene match. The CDR3 here is CASSPGSGSRSYEQYF. CDR3 in DNA: TGTGCCAGCAGTCCTGGTAGCGGGAGTAGAAGCTACGAGCAGTACTTC.

This clonotype was found many times. This chain joins TRBV6-5 and TRBJ2-7; 10 bases agree with TRBD1. The germline V gene has CDR1 MNHEY and CDR2 SVGAGI. V lost 5 bases, J lost 5 bases, and 9 bases stayed unmatched. This CDR3 comprises 15 residues. The CDR3 here is CASSPAGTGVHEQYF. The CDR3 DNA reads as TGTGCCAGCAGTCCCGCAGGGACAGGGGTCCACGAGCAGTACTTC.

CDR3 residues: CASSAGLAGKYEQFF. The DNA for the CDR3 is TGCGCCAGCAGCGCGGGACTAGCGGGGAAATATGAGCAGTTCTTC. The gene calls are TRBV5-1 and TRBJ2-1; 13 bases match TRBD2. The V segment lost 4 bases and the J segment 8 bases; nucleotides outside the gene matches: 6. This CDR3 has 15 residues. Germline V gives CDR1 SGHRS, CDR2 YFSETQ.

This chain connects TRBV6-5 to TRBJ2-7; D is perhaps TRBD1 (6 bases). Germline V gene data show CDR1 as MNHEY and CDR2 as SVGAGI. The CDR3 covers 15 residues. Trimming stripped 0 bases from V and 0 bases from J, with 9 bases between. The CDR3 nucleotides are TGTGCCAGCAGTTACTCAGGGGGAATCTCCTACGAGCAGTACTTC. Encoded protein: CASSYSGGISYEQYF.

The chain uses TRBV27 and TRBJ2-1; no reliable D call. The V and J ends lost 5 bases and 1 base respectively, with 9 bases between them. This CDR3 region has 14 residues. Germline V gene sequence: CDR1 MNHEY, CDR2 SMNVEV (reference sequence). CDR3 in amino acids: CASSADGSYNEQFF. In nucleotides, the CDR3 is TGTGCCAGCAGTGCGGATGGGTCCTACAATGAGCAGTTCTTC.

The CDR3 here is CASSFPGKNTEAFF. CDR3 coding DNA: TGTGCCAGCAGCTTCCCAGGGAAGAACACTGAAGCTTTCTTT. The chain has TRBV7-6 and TRBJ1-1; D might be TRBD1 (5 bases). Germline CDR1 reads SGHVS; CDR2 reads FNYEAQ. The CDR3 is 14 amino acids. The V gene lost 3 bases and the J gene lost 1 base, with 9 bases spanning the gap.

This sequence joins TRBV6-5 and TRBJ2-7, with 8 bases identical to TRBD1. J lost 0 bases, V lost 8 bases, and 12 bases had no gene match. The germline CDR1 and CDR2 sequences are MNHEY and SVGAGI. The CDR3 has 16 residues. The chain's CDR3 is CASGGTGTGSSYEQYF. CDR3 coding DNA: TGTGCCAGCGGAGGAACAGGGACAGGAAGCTCCTACGAGCAGTACTTC.

This clonotype was recorded only once. The chain links TRBV6-5 to TRBJ2-3; 9 bases are shared with TRBD2. The length of the CDR3 is 16 residues. Germline V gene data show CDR1 as MNHEY and CDR2 as SVGAGI. V was pared by 0 bases and J by 5 bases, with 6 bases of the junction left unmatched. CDR3 nucleotide sequence: TGTGCCAGCAGTTACTCTCTAGCGGGGATCGAAGATACGCAGTATTTT. Translated, it gives CASSYSLAGIEDTQYF.